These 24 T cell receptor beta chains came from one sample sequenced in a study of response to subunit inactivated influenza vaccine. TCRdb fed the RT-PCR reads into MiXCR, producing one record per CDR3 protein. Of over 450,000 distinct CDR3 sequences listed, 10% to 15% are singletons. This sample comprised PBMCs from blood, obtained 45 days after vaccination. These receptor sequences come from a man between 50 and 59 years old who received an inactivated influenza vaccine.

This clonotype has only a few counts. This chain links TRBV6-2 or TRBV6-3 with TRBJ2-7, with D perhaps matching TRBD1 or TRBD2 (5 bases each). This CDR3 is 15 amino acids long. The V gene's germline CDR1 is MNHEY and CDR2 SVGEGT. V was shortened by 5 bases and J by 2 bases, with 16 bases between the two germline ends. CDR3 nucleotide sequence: TGTGCCAGCAGTGCCACGGGGCGGATGACCTACGAGCAGTACTTC. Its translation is CASSATGRMTYEQYF.

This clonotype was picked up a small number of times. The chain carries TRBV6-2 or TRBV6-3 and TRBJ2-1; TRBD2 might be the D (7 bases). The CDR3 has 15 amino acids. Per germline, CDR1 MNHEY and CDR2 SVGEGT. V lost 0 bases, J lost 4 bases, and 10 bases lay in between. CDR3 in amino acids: CASSYSGGDYNEQFF. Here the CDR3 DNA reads TGTGCCAGCAGTTACTCAGGGGGGGATTACAATGAGCAGTTCTTC.

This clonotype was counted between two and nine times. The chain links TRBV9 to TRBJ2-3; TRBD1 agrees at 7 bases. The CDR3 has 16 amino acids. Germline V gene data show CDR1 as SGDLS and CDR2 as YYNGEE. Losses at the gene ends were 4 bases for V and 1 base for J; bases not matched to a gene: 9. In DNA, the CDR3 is TGTGCCAGCAGCTTACACCCAGGGGGAGGCACAGATACGCAGTATTTT. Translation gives CASSLHPGGGTDTQYF.

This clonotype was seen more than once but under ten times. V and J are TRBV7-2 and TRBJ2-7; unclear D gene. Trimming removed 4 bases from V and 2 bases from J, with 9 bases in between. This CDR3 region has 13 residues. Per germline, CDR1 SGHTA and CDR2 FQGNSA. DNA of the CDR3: TGTGCCAGCAGCTCTTATATACCCTACGAGCAGTACTTC. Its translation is CASSSYIPYEQYF.

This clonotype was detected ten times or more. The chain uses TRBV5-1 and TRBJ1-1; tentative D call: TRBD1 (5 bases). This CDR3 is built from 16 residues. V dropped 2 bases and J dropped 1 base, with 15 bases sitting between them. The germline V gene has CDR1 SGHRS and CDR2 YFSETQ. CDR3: CASSFGDGTPNTEAFF. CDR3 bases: TGCGCCAGCAGCTTTGGGGACGGGACTCCGAACACTGAAGCTTTCTTT.

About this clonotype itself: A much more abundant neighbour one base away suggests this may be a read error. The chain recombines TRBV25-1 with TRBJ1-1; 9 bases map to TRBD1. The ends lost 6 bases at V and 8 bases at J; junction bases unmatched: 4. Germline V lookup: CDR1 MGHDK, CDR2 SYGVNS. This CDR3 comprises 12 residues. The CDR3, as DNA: TGTGCCAGCAGCCACGGGACAGGGGAAGCTTTCTTT. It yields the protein CASSHGTGEAFF. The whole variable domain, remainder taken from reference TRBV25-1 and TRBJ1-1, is EADIYQTPRYLVIGTGKKITLECSQTMGHDKMYWYQQDPGMELHLIHYSYGVNSTEKGDLSSESTVSRIRTEHFPLTLESARPSHTSQYLCASSHGTGEAFFGQGTRLTVV.

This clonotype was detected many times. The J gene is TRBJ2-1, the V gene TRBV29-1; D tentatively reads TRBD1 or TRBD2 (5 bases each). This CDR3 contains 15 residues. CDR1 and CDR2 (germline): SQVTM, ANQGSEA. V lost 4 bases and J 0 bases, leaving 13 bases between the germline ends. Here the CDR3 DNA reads TGCAGCGTTGGGGGGAAAATAAGCTCCTACAATGAGCAGTTCTTC. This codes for CSVGGKISSYNEQFF.

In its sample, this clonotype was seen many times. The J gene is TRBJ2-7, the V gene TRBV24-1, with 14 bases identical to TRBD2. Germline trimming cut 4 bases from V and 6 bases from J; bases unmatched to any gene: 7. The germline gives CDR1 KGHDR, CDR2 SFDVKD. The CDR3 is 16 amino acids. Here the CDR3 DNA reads TGTGCCACCAGTGACCCCGGACTAGCGGGAGGCGGCGAGCAGTACTTC. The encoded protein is CATSDPGLAGGGEQYF.

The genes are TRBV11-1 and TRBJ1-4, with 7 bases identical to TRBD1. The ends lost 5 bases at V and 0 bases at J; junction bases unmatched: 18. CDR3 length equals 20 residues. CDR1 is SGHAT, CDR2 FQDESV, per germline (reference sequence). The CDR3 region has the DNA TGTGCCAGCAGCCCTTCGATGGTGACAGGGCAAGGGGCAACTAATGAAAAACTGTTTTTT. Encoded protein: CASSPSMVTGQGATNEKLFF.

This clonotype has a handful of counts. The CDR3 DNA sequence: TGTGCCTGGAGTGTCGGACTGAACACTGAAGCTTTCTTT. Protein product: CAWSVGLNTEAFF. The V and J genes are TRBV30 and TRBJ1-1, with D unresolved. Germline V CDR1 and CDR2: GTSNPN, SVGIG (reference sequence). V was trimmed by 0 bases and J by 0 bases, leaving 5 bases between them. The CDR3 has 13 residues.

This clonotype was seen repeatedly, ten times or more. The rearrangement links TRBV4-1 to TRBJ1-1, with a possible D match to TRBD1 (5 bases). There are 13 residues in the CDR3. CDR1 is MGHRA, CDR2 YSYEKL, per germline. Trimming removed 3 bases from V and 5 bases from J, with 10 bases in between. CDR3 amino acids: CASSHAGITEAFF. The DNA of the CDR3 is TGCGCCAGCAGCCACGCAGGGATTACTGAAGCTTTCTTT.

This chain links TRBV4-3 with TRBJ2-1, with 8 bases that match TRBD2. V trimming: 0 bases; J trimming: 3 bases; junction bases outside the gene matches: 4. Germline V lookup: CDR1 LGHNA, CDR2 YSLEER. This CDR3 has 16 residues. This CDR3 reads CASSQEAGGFYNEQFF. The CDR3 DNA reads TGCGCCAGCAGCCAAGAGGCGGGAGGATTCTACAATGAGCAGTTCTTC.

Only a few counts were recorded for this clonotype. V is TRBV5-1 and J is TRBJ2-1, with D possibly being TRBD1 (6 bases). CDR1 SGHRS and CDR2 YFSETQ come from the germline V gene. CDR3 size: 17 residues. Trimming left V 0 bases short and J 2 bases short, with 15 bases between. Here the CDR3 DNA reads TGCGCCAGCAGCTTGGACCCGCGACAGGTAACCTACAATGAGCAGTTCTTC. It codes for CASSLDPRQVTYNEQFF.

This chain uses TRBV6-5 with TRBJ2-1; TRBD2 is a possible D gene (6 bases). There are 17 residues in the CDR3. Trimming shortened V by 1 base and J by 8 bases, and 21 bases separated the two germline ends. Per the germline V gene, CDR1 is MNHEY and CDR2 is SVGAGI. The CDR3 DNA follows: TGTGCCAGCAGTTACTTCAAGTCGCGGGGAATAATGGATGAGCAGTTCTTC. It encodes CASSYFKSRGIMDEQFF.

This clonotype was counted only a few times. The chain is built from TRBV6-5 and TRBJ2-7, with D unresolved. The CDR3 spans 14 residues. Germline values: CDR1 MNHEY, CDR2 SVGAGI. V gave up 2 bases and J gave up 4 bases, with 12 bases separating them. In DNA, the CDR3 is TGTGCCAGCAGTTACCTCCCGGGCAGGTACGAGCAGTACTTC. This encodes CASSYLPGRYEQYF.

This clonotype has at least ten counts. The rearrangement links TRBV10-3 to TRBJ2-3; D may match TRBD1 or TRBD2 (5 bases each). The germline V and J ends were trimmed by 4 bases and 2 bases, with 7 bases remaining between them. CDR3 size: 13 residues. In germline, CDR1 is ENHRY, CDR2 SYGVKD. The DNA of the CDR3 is TGTGCCATCAGTGCGGGACCCACAGATACGCAGTATTTT. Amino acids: CAISAGPTDTQYF.

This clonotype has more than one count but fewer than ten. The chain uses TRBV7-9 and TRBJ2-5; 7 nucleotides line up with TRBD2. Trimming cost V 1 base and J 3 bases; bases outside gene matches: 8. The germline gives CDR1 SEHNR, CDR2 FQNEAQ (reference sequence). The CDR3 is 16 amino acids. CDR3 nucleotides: TGTGCCAGCAGCTTAGTCGGAGGCGGGGGTGAAGAGACCCAGTACTTC. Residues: CASSLVGGGGEETQYF.

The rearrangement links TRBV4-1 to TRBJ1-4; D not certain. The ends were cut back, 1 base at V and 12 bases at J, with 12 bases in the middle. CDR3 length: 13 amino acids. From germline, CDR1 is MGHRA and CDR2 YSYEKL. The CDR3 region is CASSQGLGRELFF. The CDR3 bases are TGCGCCAGCAGCCAAGGGTTGGGTCGAGAACTGTTTTTT.

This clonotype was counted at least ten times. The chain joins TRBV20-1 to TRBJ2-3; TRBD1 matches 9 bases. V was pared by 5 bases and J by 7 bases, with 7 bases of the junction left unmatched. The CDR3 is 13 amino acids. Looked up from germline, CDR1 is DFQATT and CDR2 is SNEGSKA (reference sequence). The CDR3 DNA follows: TGCAGTGCTGGGGACAGGGTTCAGTATACGCAGTATTTT. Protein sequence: CSAGDRVQYTQYF.

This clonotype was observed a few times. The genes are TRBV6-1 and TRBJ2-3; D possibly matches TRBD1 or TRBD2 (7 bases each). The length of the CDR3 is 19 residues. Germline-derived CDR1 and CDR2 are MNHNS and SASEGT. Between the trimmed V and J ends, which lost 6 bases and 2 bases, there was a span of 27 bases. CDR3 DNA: TGTGCCAGCAGCCTTTCCCGGGGGAGGGGGCTATGGAACACAGATACGCAGTATTTT. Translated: CASSLSRGRGLWNTDTQYF.

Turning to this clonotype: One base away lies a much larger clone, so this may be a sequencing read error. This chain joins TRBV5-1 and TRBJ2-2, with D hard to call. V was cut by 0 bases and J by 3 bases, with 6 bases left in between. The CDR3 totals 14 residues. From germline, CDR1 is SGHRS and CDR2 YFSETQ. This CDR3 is CASSLVADTGELFF. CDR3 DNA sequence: TGCGCCAGCAGCTTGGTGGCGGACACCGGGGAGCTGTTTTTT.

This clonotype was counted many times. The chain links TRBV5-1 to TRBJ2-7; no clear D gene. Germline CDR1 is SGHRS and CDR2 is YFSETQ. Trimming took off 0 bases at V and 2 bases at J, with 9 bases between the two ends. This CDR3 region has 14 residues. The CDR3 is CASSLALEPYEQYF. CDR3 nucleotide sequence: TGCGCCAGCAGCTTGGCTTTGGAACCCTACGAGCAGTACTTC.

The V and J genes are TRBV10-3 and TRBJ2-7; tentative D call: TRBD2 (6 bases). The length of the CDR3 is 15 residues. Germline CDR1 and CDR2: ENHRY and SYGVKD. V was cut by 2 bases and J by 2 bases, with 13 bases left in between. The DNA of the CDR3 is TGTGCCATCAGTGAGCTTGAGCGGGCAACCTACGAGCAGTACTTC. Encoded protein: CAISELERATYEQYF.

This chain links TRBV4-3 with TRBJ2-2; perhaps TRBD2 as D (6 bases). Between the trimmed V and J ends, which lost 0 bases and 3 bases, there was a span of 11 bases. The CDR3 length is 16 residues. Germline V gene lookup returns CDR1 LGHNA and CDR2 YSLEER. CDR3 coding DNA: TGCGCCAGCAGCCAAGATCGGGGGACTTACACCGGGGAGCTGTTTTTT. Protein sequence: CASSQDRGTYTGELFF.